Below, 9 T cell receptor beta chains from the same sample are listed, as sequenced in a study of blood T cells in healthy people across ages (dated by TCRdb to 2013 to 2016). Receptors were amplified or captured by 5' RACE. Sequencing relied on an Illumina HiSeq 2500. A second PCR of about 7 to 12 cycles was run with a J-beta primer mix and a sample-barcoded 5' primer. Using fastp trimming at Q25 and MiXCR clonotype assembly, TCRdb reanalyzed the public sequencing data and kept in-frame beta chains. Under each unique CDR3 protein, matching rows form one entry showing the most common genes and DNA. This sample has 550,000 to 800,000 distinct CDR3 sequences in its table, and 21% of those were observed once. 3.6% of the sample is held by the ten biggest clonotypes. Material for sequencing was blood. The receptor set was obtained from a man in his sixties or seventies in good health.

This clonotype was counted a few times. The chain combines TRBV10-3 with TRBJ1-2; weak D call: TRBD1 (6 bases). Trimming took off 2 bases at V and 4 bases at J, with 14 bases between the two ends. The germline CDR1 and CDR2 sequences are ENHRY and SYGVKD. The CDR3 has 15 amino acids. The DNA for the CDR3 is TGTGCCATCAGTGAGAGCTCACAGGGAGTCTATGGCTACACCTTC. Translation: CAISESSQGVYGYTF.

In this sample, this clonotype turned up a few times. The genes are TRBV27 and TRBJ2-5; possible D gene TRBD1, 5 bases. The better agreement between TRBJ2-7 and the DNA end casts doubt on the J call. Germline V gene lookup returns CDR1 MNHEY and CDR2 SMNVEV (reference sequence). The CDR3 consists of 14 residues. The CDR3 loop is CASSLFRTNYEQYF. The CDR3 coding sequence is TGTGCCAGCAGTTTATTTAGGACAAACTACGAGCAGTACTTC.

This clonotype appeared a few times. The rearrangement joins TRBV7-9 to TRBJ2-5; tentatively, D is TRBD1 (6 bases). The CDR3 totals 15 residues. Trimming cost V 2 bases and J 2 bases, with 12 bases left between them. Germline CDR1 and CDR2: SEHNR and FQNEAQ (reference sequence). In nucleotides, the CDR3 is TGTGCCAGCAGCTTATTCTCAGGGGAGCAAGAGACCCAGTACTTC. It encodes CASSLFSGEQETQYF.

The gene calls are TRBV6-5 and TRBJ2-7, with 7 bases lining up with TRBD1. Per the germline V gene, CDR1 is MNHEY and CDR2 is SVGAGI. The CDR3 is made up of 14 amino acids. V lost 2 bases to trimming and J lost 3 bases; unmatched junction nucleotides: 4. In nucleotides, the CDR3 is TGTGCCAGCAGTTACCAGGGGGATTTCTACGAGCAGTACTTC. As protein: CASSYQGDFYEQYF.

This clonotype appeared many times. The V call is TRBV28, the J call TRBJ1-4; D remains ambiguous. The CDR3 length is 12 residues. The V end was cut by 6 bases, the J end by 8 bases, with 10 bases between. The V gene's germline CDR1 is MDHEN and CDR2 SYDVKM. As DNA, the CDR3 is TGTGCCAGCAGAACCTATAACGAAAAACTGTTTTTT. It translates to CASRTYNEKLFF.

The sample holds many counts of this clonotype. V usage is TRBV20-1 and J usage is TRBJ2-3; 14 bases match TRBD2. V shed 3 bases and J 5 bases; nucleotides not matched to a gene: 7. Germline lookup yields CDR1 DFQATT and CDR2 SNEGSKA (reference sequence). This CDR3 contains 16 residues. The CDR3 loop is CSASPGLAGEGDTQYF. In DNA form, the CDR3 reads TGCAGTGCTAGCCCGGGACTAGCGGGAGAAGGAGATACGCAGTATTTT.

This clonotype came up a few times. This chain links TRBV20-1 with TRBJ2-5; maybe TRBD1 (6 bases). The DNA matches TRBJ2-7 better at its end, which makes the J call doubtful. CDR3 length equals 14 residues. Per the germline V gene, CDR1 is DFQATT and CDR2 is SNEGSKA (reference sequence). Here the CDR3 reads CSARDLQGVGEQYF. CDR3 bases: TGCAGTGCTAGAGATCTACAGGGAGTTGGCGAGCAGTACTTC.

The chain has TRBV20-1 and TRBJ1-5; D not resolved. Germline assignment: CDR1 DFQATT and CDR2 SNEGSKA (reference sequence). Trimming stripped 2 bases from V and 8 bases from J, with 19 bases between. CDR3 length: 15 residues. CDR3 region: CSARPLDREQEPQHF. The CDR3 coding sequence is TGCAGTGCTAGACCCCTGGACCGGGAGCAAGAGCCCCAGCATTTT.

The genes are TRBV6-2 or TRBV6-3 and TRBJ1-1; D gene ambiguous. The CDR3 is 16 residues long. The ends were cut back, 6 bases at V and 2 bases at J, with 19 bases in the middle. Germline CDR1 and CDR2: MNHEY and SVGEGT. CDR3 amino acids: CASRSSALTGNTEAFF. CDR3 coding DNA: TGTGCCAGCAGGTCTTCCGCCTTGACGGGTAACACTGAAGCTTTCTTT.